The 5 T cell receptor beta chains below were found in one sample sequenced in a study of T cell responses to AZD1222 COVID-19 vaccine. The assay was immunoSEQ multiplex PCR, and TCRdb's table has in-frame clones only and misses some. The sample has 98,000 or so clones; around 91% are singletons. The sequenced sample was peripheral blood, obtained on day 0 of AZD1222 vaccination. These receptors originate from an adult in good health.

V gene TRBV4-2 combines with J gene TRBJ2-2, with TRBD2 as a possible D gene (6 bases). The CDR3 extends over 16 amino acids. Between the trimmed V and J ends, which lost 3 bases and 1 base, there was a span of 12 bases. CDR1 LGHNA and CDR2 YNFKEQ come from the germline V gene. The CDR3 here is CASSQWWGVNTGELFF. Here the CDR3 DNA reads TGTGCCAGCAGCCAGTGGTGGGGGGTGAACACCGGGGAGCTGTTTTTT.

This chain connects TRBV5-4 to TRBJ2-7; 8 positions match TRBD1. The V gene end was trimmed by 2 bases and the J gene end by 1 base; junction bases not matched to a gene: 8. This CDR3 has 16 amino acids. Germline V gives CDR1 SGHNT, CDR2 YYREEE (reference sequence). The CDR3 DNA reads as TGTGCCAGCAGCTTCTATGGGACAGGAATTTCCTACGAGCAGTACTTC. Its translation is CASSFYGTGISYEQYF.

CDR3: CASSYSRVTGNTIYF. The DNA for the CDR3 is TGTGCCAGCAGTTACTCCCGGGTCACTGGAAACACCATATATTTT. The rearrangement uses TRBV6-5 and TRBJ1-3; D ambiguous. The CDR3 has 15 residues. V lost 0 bases and J 2 bases, leaving 8 bases between the germline ends. CDR1 and CDR2 from the germline V gene are MNHEY and SVGAGI.

The chain combines TRBV5-6 with TRBJ1-4; a weak D match, TRBD1 (6 bases). Germline V gives CDR1 SGHDT, CDR2 YYEEEE. V dropped 4 bases and J dropped 6 bases, with 10 bases sitting between them. The CDR3 length is 13 residues. The DNA for the CDR3 is TGTGCCAGCAGCACTAGACAGGATGAAAAACTGTTTTTT. Protein: CASSTRQDEKLFF.

The chain links TRBV24-1 to TRBJ1-1; TRBD1 is a possible D gene (5 bases). V was pared by 4 bases and J by 4 bases, with 15 bases between. From germline, CDR1 is KGHDR and CDR2 SFDVKD. CDR3 length equals 15 residues. The CDR3 spells CATSERTLGGTEAFF. CDR3 DNA: TGTGCCACCAGTGAGCGGACCCTGGGGGGCACTGAAGCTTTCTTT.